This T cell receptor beta chain comes out of a study of cytomegalovirus exposure and HLA in healthy donors. Overall study: The 90 to 150 validation repertoires, a later analysis reported, used the same platform as the approximately 700 first-cohort repertoires.

The study's findings and limits: Three CMV-associated chains proved CMV antigen-specific in vitro. According to reports, the classifier identified cytomegalovirus status with high specificity and sensitivity.

Data came from immunoSEQ multiplex PCR; TCRdb stores just in-frame clones and leaves some out. The sample lists 200,000 to 250,000 clones; around four fifths were seen once. Notes on this clone: Antigen specificity is unknown.

The CDR3 consists of 16 residues. Germline V gene sequence: CDR1 GTSNPN, CDR2 SVGIG (reference sequence). Trimming took off 0 bases at V and 7 bases at J, with 19 bases between the two ends. The chain joins TRBV30 to TRBJ2-1, with D possibly matching TRBD1 (5 bases). This TCR was sampled from a young woman in good health and CMV-seronegative. Sequencing input: PBMCs. CDR3 in amino acids: CAWSVRLGQGLNEQFF. The CDR3 region has the DNA TGTGCCTGGAGTGTACGGTTGGGGCAGGGATTGAATGAGCAGTTCTTC.